This T cell receptor (beta chain) is drawn from a study of T cells in localized non-small cell lung cancer. Study results and caveats: Highest T cell clonality was seen in uninvolved adjacent lung, surpassing that measured in tumor. In adjacent lung appeared a median around 62 of the top 100 tumor clones.

Sequenced by immunoSEQ multiplex PCR; TCRdb stores in-frame clones only, minus some. The profile covers over a thousand clones, with 27% appearing a single time and 30% to 40% taken by the ten largest. The CDR3 covers 17 residues. Germline V gene sequence: CDR1 LNHNV, CDR2 YYDKDF (reference sequence). The J segment lost 9 bases and the V segment lost 3 bases, leaving 14 bases of the junction unmatched. Researchers cut adjacent lung at least 2 cm from the tumor margin, and it showed no atypia. Comments on this clone: Its target is not known.

The source material was normal lung tissue next to the tumor, sampled before any cancer treatment. The chain carries TRBV15 and TRBJ2-1; TRBD2 aligns across 10 bases. The TCR comes from a male donor at least 60 years old with stage II squamous cell lung carcinoma. CDR3 sequence reads: CATSRDLAGGTHSEQFF. In DNA, the CDR3 is TGTGCCACCAGCAGGGACTTAGCGGGGGGAACCCACAGTGAGCAGTTCTTC.